This TCR beta chain comes out of a study of regulatory T cells in long-lasting Graves disease. Study observations and caveats: Persistent patients shared more public clonotypes (about 2,700) than newly diagnosed patients (approximately 1,000). Favored gene segments in persistent disease were TRBV28, TRBJ1-2 and TRBJ2-5.

Trimming removed 0 bases at V and 3 bases at J, with 12 bases between. The CDR3 contains 15 residues. Germline V gene data show CDR1 as SGHDT and CDR2 as YYEEEE. As to this clonotype: Its specificity is not known.

Time point noted: newly diagnosed GD, antithyroid drugs for less than 3 months. PBMCs provided the RNA from which the TCR library was made. Library construction for TCR beta used iRepertoire HTBI primers and Arm-PCR of CDR3 regions. TCRdb reprocessed the multiplex PCR reads with MiXCR, giving one entry per CDR3 protein. The profile shows more than 400,000 distinct CDR3 sequences, 15% to 20% of them singletons. The same specimen was also included in a second study, on T cells in Graves' hyperthyroidism and ophthalmopathy.

This TCR was sampled from a man aged 40-55 years with Graves disease. The starting material was peripheral blood mononuclear cells (PBMCs), obtained at new diagnosis, from a patient treated with antithyroid drugs. The J gene is TRBJ1-1, the V gene TRBV5-6; D gene ambiguous. This CDR3 reads CASSLARESHTEAFF. CDR3 DNA sequence: TGTGCCAGCAGCTTGGCACGGGAGTCACACACTGAAGCTTTCTTT.